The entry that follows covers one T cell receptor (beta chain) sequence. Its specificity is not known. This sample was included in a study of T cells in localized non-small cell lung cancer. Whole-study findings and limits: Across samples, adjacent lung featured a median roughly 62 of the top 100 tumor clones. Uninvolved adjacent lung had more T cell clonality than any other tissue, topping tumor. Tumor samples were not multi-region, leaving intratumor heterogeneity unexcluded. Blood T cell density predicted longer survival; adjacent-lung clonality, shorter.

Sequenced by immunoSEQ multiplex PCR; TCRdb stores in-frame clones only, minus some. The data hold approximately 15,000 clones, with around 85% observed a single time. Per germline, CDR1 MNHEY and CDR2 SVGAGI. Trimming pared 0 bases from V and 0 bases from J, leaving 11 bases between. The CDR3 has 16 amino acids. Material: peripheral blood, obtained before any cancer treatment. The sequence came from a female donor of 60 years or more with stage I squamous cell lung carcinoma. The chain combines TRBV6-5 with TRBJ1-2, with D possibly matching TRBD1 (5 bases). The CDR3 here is CASSYSTQGTNYGYTF. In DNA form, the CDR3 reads TGTGCCAGCAGTTACTCGACGCAGGGCACTAACTATGGCTACACCTTC.